The 21 T cell receptor beta chains reported below all come from one sample, sequenced in a study of blood T cell repertoires in COVID-19. Libraries were prepared by immunoSEQ multiplex PCR; TCRdb keeps only in-frame clonotypes and omits some of them. The sample records approximately 130,000 clones, around 78% being singletons. Sequencing used peripheral blood. These receptors were collected from a human donor in a cohort sampled during active COVID-19.

This chain connects TRBV5-1 to TRBJ2-3; D may be TRBD2 (6 bases). The V end was cut by 0 bases, the J end by 2 bases, with 13 bases between. CDR3 size: 16 residues. CDR1 is SGHRS, CDR2 YFSETQ, per germline. CDR3 region: CASSLGEAFATDTQYF. For the CDR3, the DNA is TGCGCCAGCAGCTTGGGGGAGGCCTTTGCCACAGATACGCAGTATTTT.

The chain joins TRBV20-1 to TRBJ2-7, with D possibly TRBD2 on 5 matching bases. The CDR3 runs to 14 residues. The V gene's germline CDR1 is DFQATT and CDR2 SNEGSKA (reference sequence). Trimming removed 4 bases at V and 1 base at J, with 14 bases between. This CDR3 reads CSAIDLRASYEQYF. CDR3 in DNA: TGCAGTGCTATTGACCTGCGGGCTTCCTACGAGCAGTACTTC.

This rearrangement joins TRBV10-3 to TRBJ1-3; D might be TRBD1 (6 bases). The CDR3 is 16 amino acids. Germline V gene lookup returns CDR1 ENHRY and CDR2 SYGVKD. Deletions cut 4 bases from V and 0 bases from J, with 13 bases between. The CDR3 protein is CAISGSGAYSGNTIYF. DNA of the CDR3: TGTGCCATCAGTGGGTCGGGGGCGTACTCTGGAAACACCATATATTTT.

This chain uses TRBV19 with TRBJ2-2; TRBD2 agrees at 13 bases. Germline V gene lookup returns CDR1 LNHDA and CDR2 SQIVND (reference sequence). This CDR3 contains 16 residues. The J segment lost 5 bases and the V segment lost 5 bases, leaving 5 bases of the junction unmatched. CDR3 DNA sequence: TGTGCCAGTAGTCCCCGGACTAGCGGGGGTACCGGGGAGCTGTTTTTT. It codes for CASSPRTSGGTGELFF.

J is TRBJ2-4 and V is TRBV6-5; weak D call: TRBD2 (6 bases). V was clipped by 5 bases and J by 9 bases, with 11 bases between them. The CDR3 contains 12 residues. Germline CDR1 reads MNHEY; CDR2 reads SVGAGI. The CDR3 sequence is CASSIGGSIQYF. The CDR3 DNA sequence: TGTGCCAGCAGTATTGGGGGGAGCATTCAGTACTTC.

The V and J genes are TRBV7-3 and TRBJ1-1; the match to TRBD1 covers 9 bases. V dropped 4 bases and J dropped 5; count of bases not matched to a gene: 8. Germline CDR1 reads SGHTA; CDR2 reads FQGTGA. The CDR3 covers 15 residues. The CDR3 sequence is CASSWTGAGRTEAFF. The CDR3 DNA sequence: TGTGCCAGCAGCTGGACAGGGGCGGGTAGAACTGAAGCTTTCTTT.

This clone was detected only a few times. The rearrangement joins TRBV4-2 to TRBJ2-7; D possibly corresponds to TRBD1 (5 bases). Between the trimmed V and J ends, which lost 1 base and 7 bases, there was a span of 14 bases. The CDR3 extends over 14 amino acids. The V gene's germline CDR1 is LGHNA and CDR2 YNFKEQ. The CDR3 nucleotides read TGTGCCAGCAGCCAAGGGCAGTGGGGCAGGGAGCAGTACTTC. It codes for CASSQGQWGREQYF.

This clone has at least ten counts. This sequence joins TRBV10-2 and TRBJ1-2; tentatively, D is TRBD1 (5 bases). The CDR3 is 14 amino acids. The V end was cut by 3 bases, the J end by 2 bases, with 10 bases between. Germline-derived CDR1 and CDR2 are WSHSY and SAAADI. The CDR3 coding sequence is TGCGCCAGCAGTGAAAAGGGGTCCAACTATGGCTACACCTTC. Its translation is CASSEKGSNYGYTF.

This clone was seen only a few times. The chain joins TRBV5-1 to TRBJ2-3, with 14 bases lining up with TRBD2. Germline V gene sequence: CDR1 SGHRS, CDR2 YFSETQ. The trim removed 0 bases at V and 1 base at J, leaving 1 base unmatched. CDR3 length: 17 residues. The CDR3 loop is CASSLGTSGGRTDTQYF. The CDR3 region has the DNA TGCGCCAGCAGCTTGGGGACTAGCGGGGGGCGCACAGATACGCAGTATTTT.

J is TRBJ2-4 and V is TRBV5-6; TRBD1 matches at 9 bases. The CDR3 is 19 amino acids. V was pared by 0 bases and J by 1 base, with 11 bases of the junction left unmatched. CDR1 and CDR2 from the germline V gene are SGHDT and YYEEEE. This CDR3 is CASSLAYGGTGTAKNIQYF. The CDR3 DNA reads TGTGCCAGCAGCTTGGCGTATGGTGGGACAGGGACCGCCAAAAACATTCAGTACTTC.

The V call is TRBV19, the J call TRBJ1-2; 9 nucleotides line up with TRBD1. V was clipped by 6 bases and J by 4 bases; unmatched bases: 12. Germline V lookup: CDR1 LNHDA, CDR2 SQIVND (reference sequence). This CDR3 has 16 amino acids. CDR3 nucleotides: TGTGCCAGTAGGAACCCACACAGGGGGCCGGGCTATGGCTACACCTTC. This sequence encodes CASRNPHRGPGYGYTF. Full variable domain (missing parts from reference TRBV19 and TRBJ1-2): DGGITQSPKYLFRKEGQNVTLSCEQNLNHDAMYWYRQDPGQGLRLIYYSQIVNDFQKGDIAEGYSVSREKKESFPLTVTSAQKNPTAFYLCASRNPHRGPGYGYTFGSGTRLTVV.

This chain connects TRBV30 to TRBJ1-5; 7 bases agree with TRBD1. The V segment lost 2 bases and the J segment 6 bases; nucleotides outside the gene matches: 19. Looked up from germline, CDR1 is GTSNPN and CDR2 is SVGIG (reference sequence). This CDR3 has 18 amino acids. CDR3 sequence: CAWSSSHLGGAGGQPQHF. In nucleotides, the CDR3 is TGTGCCTGGAGTTCTTCCCATTTAGGGGGCGCCGGGGGTCAGCCCCAGCATTTT. The variable domain in full, completed from reference TRBV30 and TRBJ1-5, reads SQTIHQWPATLVQPVGSPLSLECTVEGTSNPNLYWYRQAAGRGLQLLFYSVGIGQISSEVPQNLSASRPQDRQFILSSKKLLLSDSGFYLCAWSSSHLGGAGGQPQHFGDGTRLSIL.

J is TRBJ2-1 and V is TRBV12-3 or TRBV12-4, with D uncertain. V was clipped by 4 bases and J by 4 bases, with 8 bases between them. This CDR3 region has 13 residues. The CDR3 protein is CASSSEVYNEQFF. In DNA form, the CDR3 reads TGTGCCAGCAGTTCCGAGGTGTACAATGAGCAGTTCTTC.

This clone has a handful of counts. The genes are TRBV5-4 and TRBJ1-5; D not certain. The CDR3 length is 12 residues. Deletions cut 4 bases from V and 7 bases from J, with 9 bases between. Looked up from germline, CDR1 is SGHNT and CDR2 is YYREEE (reference sequence). CDR3: CASSQVGQPQHF. The CDR3 DNA reads TGTGCCAGCAGCCAAGTCGGGCAGCCCCAGCATTTT.

This clone was detected only once. The chain combines TRBV5-1 with TRBJ2-7; D is possibly TRBD2 (5 bases). The germline CDR1 and CDR2 sequences are SGHRS and YFSETQ. Trimming cost V 4 bases and J 2 bases, with 13 bases left between them. This CDR3 contains 14 residues. CDR3 sequence (DNA): TGCGCCAGCAGCCCCCGGGCGGGCCCCTACGAGCAGTACTTC. It is translated as CASSPRAGPYEQYF.

The CDR3 nucleotides are TGTGCCACCGACGACAGGACTTTCTCTGGAAACACCATATATTTT. Translated: CATDDRTFSGNTIYF. The chain is built from TRBV19 and TRBJ1-3; a weak D match, TRBD1 (6 bases). CDR3 length: 15 amino acids. Germline CDR1 LNHDA, CDR2 SQIVND (reference sequence). V lost 10 bases, J lost 0 bases, and 16 bases lay in between. Together with reference TRBV19 and TRBJ1-3, the CDR3 gives the full variable domain: DGGITQSPKYLFRKEGQNVTLSCEQNLNHDAMYWYRQDPGQGLRLIYYSQIVNDFQKGDIAEGYSVSREKKESFPLTVTSAQKNPTAFYLCATDDRTFSGNTIYFGEGSWLTVV.

CDR3 DNA sequence: TGTGCCAGCAGCTTGGTCCAGGGAGAAGCTTTCTTT. Its protein is CASSLVQGEAFF. This sequence joins TRBV5-4 and TRBJ1-1; D perhaps matches TRBD1 (5 bases). Germline V gene sequence: CDR1 SGHNT, CDR2 YYREEE (reference sequence). V lost 0 bases and J lost 8, with 8 bases in between. The CDR3 loop spans 12 amino acids.

This chain connects TRBV7-8 to TRBJ1-5, with a tentative D call TRBD1 (6 bases). The CDR3 has 14 amino acids. CDR1 and CDR2 (germline): SGHVS, FQNEAQ. Trimming left V 1 base short and J 5 bases short, with 9 bases between. CDR3 coding DNA: TGTGCCAGCAGCTTAGGGGACATATATCAGCCCCAGCATTTT. Protein: CASSLGDIYQPQHF.

The rearrangement links TRBV30 to TRBJ2-7; tentatively, D is TRBD1 (5 bases). The CDR3 runs 14 residues. Per the germline V gene, CDR1 is GTSNPN and CDR2 is SVGIG (reference sequence). The V gene lost 0 bases and the J gene lost 4 bases, with 13 bases spanning the gap. The CDR3 sequence: CAWSVQATVYEQYF. In DNA form, the CDR3 reads TGTGCCTGGAGTGTACAGGCAACGGTTTACGAGCAGTACTTC.

A few counts support this clone. The rearrangement joins TRBV4-1 to TRBJ2-1; no clear D. CDR3 size: 13 residues. V lost 1 base and J lost 8, with 9 bases in between. Germline V lookup: CDR1 MGHRA, CDR2 YSYEKL. This chain's CDR3 is CASSQVPGDEQFF. CDR3 nucleotides: TGCGCCAGCAGCCAAGTACCAGGTGATGAGCAGTTCTTC.

This clone has a single count. The chain couples TRBV12-5 to TRBJ2-5; no firm D call. Germline V gene data show CDR1 as LGHNT and CDR2 as FRNRAP. This CDR3 contains 13 residues. Trimming cost V 1 base and J 2 bases, with 5 bases left between them. This CDR3 is CASGLGRQETQYF. DNA of the CDR3: TGTGCTAGTGGTTTGGGCAGGCAAGAGACCCAGTACTTC.